This TCR beta chain was recorded in a study of shared clonotypes between healthy human individuals. CDR3 length equals 16 residues. Produced via immunoSEQ multiplex PCR; TCRdb's table is partial and in-frame only. The repertoire includes more than 400,000 clones, about 84% of them detected once, and 9.5% to 15% sits in the top ten. This chain connects TRBV23-1 to TRBJ2-7; 14 bases agree with TRBD2. TRBV23-1 is recorded as an ORF, its role being uncertain. This receptor was taken from a woman in her 40s in good health. Some clones in this sample may be carry-over from other donors' samples. The sequencing input was PBMCs. The CDR3: CARRTSGRLSSYEQYF. DNA of the CDR3: TGCGCTCGAAGGACTAGCGGGAGGCTGAGCTCCTACGAGCAGTACTTC.